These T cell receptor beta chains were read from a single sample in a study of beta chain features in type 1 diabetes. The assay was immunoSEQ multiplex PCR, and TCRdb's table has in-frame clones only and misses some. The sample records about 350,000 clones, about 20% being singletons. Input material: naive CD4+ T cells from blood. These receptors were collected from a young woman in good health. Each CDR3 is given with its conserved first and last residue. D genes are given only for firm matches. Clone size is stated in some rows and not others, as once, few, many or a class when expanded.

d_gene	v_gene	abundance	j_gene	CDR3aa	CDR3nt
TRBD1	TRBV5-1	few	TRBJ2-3	CASSLGQGADTQYF	TGCGCCAGCAGCTTGGGACAGGGGGCGGATACGCAGTATTTT
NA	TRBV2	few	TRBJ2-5	CASIPDRHQETQYF	TGTGCCAGCATACCCGACAGGCACCAAGAGACCCAGTACTTC
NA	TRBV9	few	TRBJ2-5	CASSVAAGAQETQYF	TGTGCCAGCAGCGTAGCTGCGGGGGCACAAGAGACCCAGTACTTC
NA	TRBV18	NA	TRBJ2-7	CASSPDSSYEQYF	TGTGCCAGCTCACCCGACTCCTCCTACGAGCAGTACTTC
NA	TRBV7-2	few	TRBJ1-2	CASSLGGRDYGYTF	TGTGCCAGCAGCTTAGGAGGGAGGGACTATGGCTACACCTTC
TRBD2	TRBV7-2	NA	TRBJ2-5	CASSLTSVGETQYF	TGTGCCAGCAGCTTGACTAGCGTTGGGGAGACCCAGTACTTC
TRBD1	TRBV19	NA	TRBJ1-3	CASSENRGTTGNTIYF	TGTGCCAGTTCCGAAAACAGGGGGACAACGGGAAACACCATATATTTT
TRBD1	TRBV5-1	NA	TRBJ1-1	CASSGHTGDTEAFF	TGCGCCAGCAGCGGACACACAGGGGACACTGAAGCTTTCTTT
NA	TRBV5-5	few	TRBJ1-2	CASSFSLNYGYTF	TGTGCCAGCAGCTTCTCACTGAACTATGGCTACACCTTC
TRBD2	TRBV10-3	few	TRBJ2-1	CAIGSGMYNEQFF	TGTGCCATCGGGAGCGGGATGTACAATGAGCAGTTCTTC
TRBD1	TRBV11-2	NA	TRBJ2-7	CASSFNIRGEQYF	TGTGCCAGCAGCTTCAACATCAGGGGGGAGCAGTACTTC
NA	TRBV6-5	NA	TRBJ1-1	CASSYPAAGVTEAFF	TGTGCCAGCAGTTACCCTGCAGCCGGGGTCACTGAAGCTTTCTTT
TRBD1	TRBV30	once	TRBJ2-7	CAWSNPGQGSYEQYF	TGTGCCTGGAGCAACCCGGGACAGGGTTCCTACGAGCAGTACTTC
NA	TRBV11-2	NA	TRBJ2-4	CASSLSGPAKNIQYF	TGTGCCAGCAGCTTATCAGGGCCAGCCAAAAACATTCAGTACTTC
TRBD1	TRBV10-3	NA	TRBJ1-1	CAISEAGTGVTEAFF	TGTGCCATCAGTGAAGCCGGGACAGGGGTCACTGAAGCTTTCTTT
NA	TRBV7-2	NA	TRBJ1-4	CASSLVGGRAEKLFF	TGTGCCAGCAGCTTAGTTGGAGGGCGGGCTGAAAAACTGTTTTTT
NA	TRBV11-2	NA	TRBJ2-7	CASSLTQKPEGGSLYEQYF	TGTGCCAGCAGCTTGACACAAAAGCCCGAGGGCGGATCACTCTACGAGCAGTACTTC
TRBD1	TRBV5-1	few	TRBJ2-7	CASSLEGAYEQYF	TGCGCCAGCAGCTTGGAGGGGGCGTACGAGCAGTACTTC
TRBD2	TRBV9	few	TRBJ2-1	CASSVVSSGGAGNEQFF	TGTGCCAGCAGCGTAGTGAGTAGCGGGGGGGCCGGGAATGAGCAGTTCTTC
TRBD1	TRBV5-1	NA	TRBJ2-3	CASSPGTERDTQYF	TGCGCCAGCAGCCCTGGGACAGAGAGGGATACGCAGTATTTT
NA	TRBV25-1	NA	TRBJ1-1	CASRESAGWDTEAFF	TGTGCCAGCAGAGAATCGGCAGGCTGGGACACTGAAGCTTTCTTT
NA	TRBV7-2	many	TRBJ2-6	CASSPGSSGANVLTF	TGTGCCAGCAGCCCCGGGTCCTCTGGGGCCAACGTCCTGACTTTC
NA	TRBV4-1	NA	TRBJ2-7	CASSQPTKTTVSSYEQYF	TGCGCCAGCAGCCAACCGACTAAAACCACCGTTTCCTCCTACGAGCAGTACTTC
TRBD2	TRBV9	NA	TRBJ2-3	CASSATSASTDTQYF	TGTGCCAGCAGCGCGACTAGCGCTAGCACAGATACGCAGTATTTT
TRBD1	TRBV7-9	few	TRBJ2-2	CASSSSGQGNTGELFF	TGTGCCAGCAGCTCATCGGGACAGGGGAACACCGGGGAGCTGTTTTTT
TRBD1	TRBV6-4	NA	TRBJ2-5	CASSRDSQETQYF	TGTGCCAGCAGTCGGGACAGCCAAGAGACCCAGTACTTC
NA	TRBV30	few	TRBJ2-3	CAWSVSDTQYF	TGTGCCTGGAGTGTGAGCGATACGCAGTATTTT
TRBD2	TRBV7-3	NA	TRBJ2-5	CASSQRETETQYF	TGTGCCAGCAGCCAGCGGGAGACGGAGACCCAGTACTTC
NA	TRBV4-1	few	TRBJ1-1	CASRRNRNTEAFF	TGCGCCAGCAGAAGGAACAGGAACACTGAAGCTTTCTTT
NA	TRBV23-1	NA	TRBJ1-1	CASIQVNTEAFF	TGCGCCAGCATCCAGGTAAACACTGAAGCTTTCTTT
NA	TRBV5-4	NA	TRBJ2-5	CASSPGGHQETQYF	TGTGCCAGCAGCCCTGGGGGCCATCAAGAGACCCAGTACTTC
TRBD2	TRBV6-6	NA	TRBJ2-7	CASNSPSGAYEQYF	TGTGCCAGCAATTCCCCTAGCGGTGCCTACGAGCAGTACTTC
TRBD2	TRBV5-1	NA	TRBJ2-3	CASSPGLASDTQYF	TGCGCCAGCAGTCCCGGACTAGCCTCAGATACGCAGTATTTT
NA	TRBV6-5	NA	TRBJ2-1	CASTRQTPRGNKQFF	TGTGCCAGCACACGGCAGACCCCACGGGGAAATAAGCAGTTCTTC
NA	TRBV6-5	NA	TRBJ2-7	CASSESRSGYEQYF	TGTGCCAGCAGTGAAAGCCGGAGCGGCTACGAGCAGTACTTC
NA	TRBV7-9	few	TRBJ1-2	CASSFGENGYTF	TGTGCCAGCAGCTTTGGGGAGAATGGCTACACCTTC
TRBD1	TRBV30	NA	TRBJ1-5	CAWSPRTGYQPQHF	TGTGCCTGGAGTCCTCGGACAGGCTATCAGCCCCAGCATTTT
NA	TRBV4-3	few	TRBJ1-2	CASSPTIQVPPYGYTF	TGCGCCAGCAGCCCCACCATTCAGGTCCCGCCCTATGGCTACACCTTC
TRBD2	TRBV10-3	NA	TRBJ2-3	CAISTGLAGSPDTQYF	TGTGCCATCAGTACGGGACTAGCGGGATCCCCAGATACGCAGTATTTT
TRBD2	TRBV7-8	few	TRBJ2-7	CASSFSGTTREQYF	TGTGCCAGCAGCTTCTCCGGGACTACTCGCGAGCAGTACTTC
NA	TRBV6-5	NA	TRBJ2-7	CAAKPRRSSYEQYF	TGTGCCGCAAAGCCCCGAAGGAGCTCCTACGAGCAGTACTTC
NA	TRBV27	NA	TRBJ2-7	CASSFGGAKDEQYF	TGTGCCAGCAGTTTTGGCGGGGCAAAGGACGAGCAGTACTTC
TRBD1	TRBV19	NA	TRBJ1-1	CASIPDRDNTEAFF	TGTGCCAGTATCCCGGACAGGGATAACACTGAAGCTTTCTTT
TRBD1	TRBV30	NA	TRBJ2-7	CACKTGGSYEQYF	TGTGCCTGCAAGACAGGGGGTTCCTACGAGCAGTACTTC
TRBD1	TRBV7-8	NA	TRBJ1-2	CASSLGTGGYGYTF	TGTGCCAGCAGCTTAGGGACAGGGGGCTATGGCTACACCTTC
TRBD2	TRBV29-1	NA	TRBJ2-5	CSVSPSGSLETQYF	TGCAGCGTTTCTCCTAGCGGGAGTTTAGAGACCCAGTACTTC
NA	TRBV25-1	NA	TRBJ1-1	CASSGTGVGTEAFF	TGTGCCAGCAGTGGGACGGGGGTGGGCACTGAAGCTTTCTTT
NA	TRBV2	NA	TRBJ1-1	CASRAGLNGDTEAFF	TGTGCCAGCCGGGCAGGGCTGAATGGAGACACTGAAGCTTTCTTT
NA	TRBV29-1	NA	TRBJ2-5	CSVRTSSQETQYF	TGCAGCGTTCGGACTTCGTCCCAAGAGACCCAGTACTTC
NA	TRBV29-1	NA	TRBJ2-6	CSVNDGAGANVLTF	TGCAGCGTAAACGACGGGGCTGGGGCCAACGTCCTGACTTTC
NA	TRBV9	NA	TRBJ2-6	CASSPRGDNSGANVLTF	TGTGCCAGCAGCCCCCGGGGGGACAACTCTGGGGCCAACGTCCTGACTTTC
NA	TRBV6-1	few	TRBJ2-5	CASSEVWSGGGETQYF	TGTGCCAGCAGTGAAGTTTGGTCCGGGGGTGGAGAGACCCAGTACTTC
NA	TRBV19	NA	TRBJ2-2	CASRYAPRTGELFF	TGTGCCAGTAGGTACGCGCCGAGGACCGGGGAGCTGTTTTTT
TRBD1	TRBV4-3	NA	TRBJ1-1	CASSYTSGQGYAEAFF	TGCGCCAGCAGCTATACCTCTGGACAGGGTTACGCTGAAGCTTTCTTT
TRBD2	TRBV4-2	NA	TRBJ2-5	CASSQGGTSGGARETQYF	TGTGCCAGCAGCCAAGGGGGAACTAGCGGGGGGGCGAGAGAGACCCAGTACTTC
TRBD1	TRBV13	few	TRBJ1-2	CASSFRPGQGPSGYTF	TGTGCCAGCAGCTTCAGACCGGGACAGGGTCCCTCTGGCTACACCTTC
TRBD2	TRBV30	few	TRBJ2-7	CAWSRGGYEQYF	TGTGCCTGGAGTCGCGGGGGGTACGAGCAGTACTTC